The 32 T cell receptor beta chains listed next were all sequenced from one sample in a study of T cell responses to AZD1222 COVID-19 vaccine (dated by TCRdb to about 2021). Library preparation was by the immunoSEQ multiplex PCR assay. TCRdb limited this immuneACCESS table to in-frame rearrangements with V and J called. A share of clones is missing; checked studies link under half to unresolved V genes, and the rest is unexplained. Counted in this sample were around 80,000 clones; nearly 90% of them appeared once. Of the sample, approximately 1.3% is held by the ten largest clones. What this sample's time point label stands for: about 28 days (+/-7) after the second vaccine dose. The source material was peripheral blood, sampled 28 days after the second AZD1222 dose. Receptor source: an adult who received the AZD1222 COVID-19 vaccine.

The chain combines TRBV10-1 with TRBJ2-3; TRBD1 might be the D (6 bases). The germline V gene encodes CDR1 WNHNN and CDR2 SYGVQD (reference sequence). The CDR3 has 16 amino acids. Trimming shortened V by 2 bases and J by 0 bases, and 12 bases separated the two germline ends. In nucleotides, the CDR3 is TGCGCCAGCAGTGAGCTGGGCAGGGGAAGCACAGATACGCAGTATTTT. It encodes CASSELGRGSTDTQYF.

V gene TRBV3-1 (or the pseudogene TRBV3-2) combines with J gene TRBJ1-1, with 8 bases aligning to TRBD1. CDR3 size: 16 residues. Germline CDR1 LGHDT, CDR2 YNNKEL (reference sequence). After removal of 4 bases from V and 1 base from J, the junction contained 8 bases not matched to a gene. The CDR3 protein is CASSPGGEGGNTEAFF. The CDR3 DNA follows: TGTGCCAGCAGCCCAGGGGGCGAGGGGGGGAACACTGAAGCTTTCTTT.

The chain couples TRBV6-5 to TRBJ1-3; D gene uncertain. The germline V gene has CDR1 MNHEY and CDR2 SVGAGI. V lost 7 bases, J lost 2 bases, and 9 bases lay in between. The CDR3 spans 13 residues. As DNA, the CDR3 is TGTGCCAGCAATGGGCAAACTGGAAACACCATATATTTT. It encodes CASNGQTGNTIYF.

The rearrangement links TRBV4-3 to TRBJ1-2, with TRBD1 identical over 11 bases. From germline, CDR1 is LGHNA and CDR2 YSLEER. The CDR3 consists of 15 residues. After removal of 1 base from V and 5 bases from J, the junction contained 3 bases not matched to a gene. CDR3 loop: CASSQGDRGDYGYTF. The CDR3 coding sequence is TGCGCCAGCAGCCAAGGGGACAGGGGGGATTATGGCTACACCTTC.

This clone occurred once. This chain joins TRBV10-1 and TRBJ2-1; 10 positions agree with TRBD2. This CDR3 region has 14 residues. Germline V gene data show CDR1 as WNHNN and CDR2 as SYGVQD (reference sequence). Trimming took 5 bases from V and 10 from J; bases not matched to a gene: 8. The DNA for the CDR3 is TGCGCCAGCAGTCTGGGACTAGCGAGGCGGGAGCAGTTCTTC. Encoded protein: CASSLGLARREQFF.

The V call is TRBV7-2, the J call TRBJ2-7; 7 positions agree with TRBD1. V lost 5 bases and J lost 1; bases outside the gene matches: 5. The germline gives CDR1 SGHTA, CDR2 FQGNSA. The CDR3 covers 14 residues. The CDR3 nucleotides are TGTGCCAGCAGCCCAGGACAGGAATCCTACGAGCAGTACTTC. It specifies CASSPGQESYEQYF.

In regard to this clone: Other DNA sequences within the sample encode an identical CDR3. The V call is TRBV18, the J call TRBJ1-5; 11 bases fit TRBD1. CDR1 and CDR2 (germline): KGHSH, LQKENI. CDR3 size: 15 residues. J lost 4 bases, V lost 2 bases, and 1 base had no gene match. This CDR3 is CASSPGTGGNQPQHF. The CDR3 DNA reads TGTGCCAGCTCACCAGGGACAGGGGGGAATCAGCCCCAGCATTTT.

This chain joins TRBV25-1 and TRBJ2-7; D is ambiguous. The V and J ends lost 3 bases and 2 bases respectively, with 5 bases between them. Germline loops: CDR1 MGHDK, CDR2 SYGVNS. The CDR3 extends over 12 amino acids. The CDR3 nucleotides read TGTGCCAGCAGTGACTATCCCTACGAGCAGTACTTC. Amino acids: CASSDYPYEQYF.

Note on this clone: At one end the junction does not follow the germline gene, possibly because of a read error. J is TRBJ2-5 and V is TRBV7-7, with TRBD1 as a possible D gene (6 bases). The CDR3 runs to 15 residues. Germline CDR1 is SSHAT and CDR2 is FNYEAQ (reference sequence). CDR3 in DNA: TGTGCTAGCAGCCTTAGAGGGTCAGGGGAGGAGACCCAGTACTTC. It encodes CASSLRGSGEETQYF.

The chain couples TRBV7-6 to TRBJ1-3, with TRBD1 matching over 7 bases. Germline CDR1 SGHVS, CDR2 FNYEAQ. This CDR3 contains 16 residues. J was trimmed by 3 bases and V by 1 base; bases with no gene match: 6. CDR3 bases: TGTGCCAGCAGCTTAGGACAGGGCCTTATTGGAAACACCATATATTTT. Translated: CASSLGQGLIGNTIYF.

The CDR3 spells CASSPDGSLNTEAFF. The CDR3 DNA follows: TGCGCCAGCAGCCCCGACGGGAGTTTGAACACTGAAGCTTTCTTT. V and J are TRBV4-3 and TRBJ1-1; D is uncertain. CDR3 length: 15 amino acids. The germline V and J ends were trimmed by 4 bases and 0 bases, with 12 bases remaining between them. From germline, CDR1 is LGHNA and CDR2 YSLEER.

The chain couples TRBV6-2 or TRBV6-3 to TRBJ1-2; no clear D gene. The CDR3 consists of 14 residues. Looked up from germline, CDR1 is MNHEY and CDR2 is SVGEGT. Between the trimmed V and J ends, which lost 0 bases and 2 bases, there was a span of 7 bases. The CDR3 spells CASSYSHENYGYTF. For the CDR3, the DNA is TGTGCCAGCAGTTACTCGCACGAAAACTATGGCTACACCTTC.

V usage is TRBV18 and J usage is TRBJ2-5, with 7 bases fitting TRBD1. V trimming: 4 bases; J trimming: 0 bases; junction bases outside the gene matches: 8. The CDR3 length is 16 residues. CDR1 and CDR2 from the germline V gene are KGHSH and LQKENI. In nucleotides, the CDR3 is TGTGCCAGCTCACGGAACACGGGACAGAACCAAGAGACCCAGTACTTC. Its translation: CASSRNTGQNQETQYF.

The V gene is TRBV30, the J gene TRBJ1-2, with D perhaps TRBD1 (5 bases). The CDR3 is 16 amino acids. The germline gives CDR1 GTSNPN, CDR2 SVGIG (reference sequence). V gave up 3 bases and J gave up 4 bases, with 21 bases separating them. In DNA, the CDR3 is TGTGCCTGGAGACCGGGACGGGGACTGGAGGTCTATGGCTACACCTTC. Its protein is CAWRPGRGLEVYGYTF.

The chain employs TRBV5-1 and TRBJ1-6, with 7 bases matching TRBD1. Germline assignment: CDR1 SGHRS and CDR2 YFSETQ. This CDR3 has 14 amino acids. The trim removed 4 bases at V and 7 bases at J, leaving 5 bases unmatched. CDR3 amino acids: CASSERGLNSPLHF. Here the CDR3 DNA reads TGCGCCAGCAGCGAAAGGGGGCTGAATTCACCCCTCCACTTT.

DNA for the CDR3: TGTGCCACCAGCAGAGGACCAGCTTCCCGCGAGCAGTACTTC. Residues: CATSRGPASREQYF. The V call is TRBV15, the J call TRBJ2-7; D is ambiguous. CDR3 length: 14 residues. The germline CDR1 and CDR2 sequences are LNHNV and YYDKDF (reference sequence). Trimming pared 1 base from V and 6 bases from J, leaving 13 bases between.

The chain recombines TRBV19 with TRBJ2-2; 10 positions match TRBD1. CDR1 LNHDA and CDR2 SQIVND come from the germline V gene (reference sequence). CDR3 length: 17 amino acids. The J segment lost 5 bases and the V segment lost 7 bases, leaving 13 bases of the junction unmatched. The CDR3 loop is CASNILGQGWRTGELFF. In DNA, the CDR3 is TGTGCCAGTAATATCCTGGGACAGGGGTGGAGAACCGGGGAGCTGTTTTTT.

The chain joins TRBV7-2 to TRBJ1-4; D call uncertain. This CDR3 is 14 amino acids long. Trimming pared 6 bases from V and 2 bases from J, leaving 10 bases between. CDR1 is SGHTA and CDR2 is FQGNSA in the germline V gene. CDR3 protein: CASSPGPTNEKLFF. The CDR3, as DNA: TGTGCCAGCAGTCCGGGCCCGACTAATGAAAAACTGTTTTTT. Full variable domain (rest looked up from reference TRBV7-2 and TRBJ1-4): GAGVSQSPSNKVTEKGKDVELRCDPISGHTALYWYRQSLGQGLEFLIYFQGNSAPDKSGLPSDRFSAERTGGSVSTLTIQRTQQEDSAVYLCASSPGPTNEKLFFGSGTQLSVL.

This clone was found once. V gene TRBV21-1 combines with J gene TRBJ2-2. TRBV21-1 corresponds to a pseudogene. This CDR3 has 17 amino acids. Here the CDR3 reads CASSLIPGRPNTGELFF. CDR3 sequence (DNA): TGTGCCAGCAGCCTTATTCCGGGACGGCCCAACACCGGGGAGCTGTTTTTT.

This chain joins TRBV25-1 and TRBJ2-3; D is ambiguous. Trimming cost V 2 bases and J 8 bases, with 14 bases left between them. The CDR3 is 14 amino acids. CDR1 and CDR2 from the germline V gene are MGHDK and SYGVNS. CDR3 in amino acids: CASSEPSLSGTQYF. In nucleotides, the CDR3 is TGTGCCAGCAGTGAACCCTCTCTATCCGGTACGCAGTATTTT.

This sequence joins TRBV19 and TRBJ2-1; 7 nucleotides match TRBD1. Germline values: CDR1 LNHDA, CDR2 SQIVND (reference sequence). CDR3 length: 13 residues. J was trimmed by 6 bases and V by 7 bases; bases with no gene match: 6. CDR3 sequence: CASKNPGGNEQFF. CDR3 coding DNA: TGTGCCAGTAAAAACCCAGGGGGCAATGAGCAGTTCTTC.

V and J are TRBV6-6 and TRBJ2-7, with 14 nucleotides matching TRBD2. Germline CDR1 MNHNY, CDR2 SVGAGI (reference sequence). The CDR3 sequence is 14 residues long. V trimming: 5 bases; J trimming: 4 bases; junction bases outside the gene matches: 1. The CDR3 protein is CASSGTSGGYEQYF. The CDR3 region has the DNA TGTGCCAGCAGTGGGACTAGCGGGGGATACGAGCAGTACTTC.

This chain uses TRBV7-9 with TRBJ1-3; D gene uncertain. The CDR3 runs to 14 residues. Germline V gives CDR1 SEHNR, CDR2 FQNEAQ (reference sequence). Trimming took off 5 bases at V and 0 bases at J, with 8 bases between the two ends. In nucleotides, the CDR3 is TGTGCCAGCAGCGAACAGAACTCTGGAAACACCATATATTTT. It codes for CASSEQNSGNTIYF.

V is TRBV7-8 and J is TRBJ1-1, with D unresolved. The length of the CDR3 is 15 residues. Germline V gene lookup returns CDR1 SGHVS and CDR2 FQNEAQ. Deletions cut 5 bases from V and 6 bases from J, with 19 bases between. CDR3 sequence reads: CASSPMWALGSEAFF. The CDR3 nucleotides are TGTGCCAGCAGCCCGATGTGGGCGCTGGGGTCTGAAGCTTTCTTT.

V and J are TRBV18 and TRBJ2-7; 7 bases match TRBD2. The CDR3 consists of 16 residues. J gave up 4 bases and V 2 bases, and 11 bases lay outside the gene matches. Germline loops: CDR1 KGHSH, CDR2 LQKENI. CDR3 DNA: TGTGCCAGCTCACCATCGCCCGGCGGGAGAGGGTACGAGCAGTACTTC. Translation: CASSPSPGGRGYEQYF.

V and J are TRBV12-3 or TRBV12-4 and TRBJ1-4; D is uncertain. V gave up 6 bases and J gave up 4 bases, with 9 bases separating them. This CDR3 region has 13 residues. Here the CDR3 reads CASRGRSNEKLFF. In DNA form, the CDR3 reads TGTGCCAGCAGAGGACGGAGTAATGAAAAACTGTTTTTT.

The rearrangement uses TRBV6-5 and TRBJ2-3; TRBD1 matches at 9 bases. The length of the CDR3 is 15 residues. V shed 5 bases and J 3 bases; nucleotides not matched to a gene: 6. From germline, CDR1 is MNHEY and CDR2 SVGAGI. The CDR3 loop reads CASSLGTGSTDTQYF. The CDR3 bases are TGTGCCAGCAGTCTCGGGACAGGGTCGACAGATACGCAGTATTTT.

The rearrangement uses TRBV7-2 and TRBJ2-5; 15 bases are shared with TRBD2. Germline values: CDR1 SGHTA, CDR2 FQGNSA. This CDR3 contains 18 residues. J was trimmed by 10 bases and V by 6 bases; bases with no gene match: 18. This CDR3 is CASSAPGLAGGEALIQYF. CDR3 DNA: TGTGCCAGCAGTGCCCCCGGACTAGCGGGAGGGGAGGCTCTGATCCAGTACTTC.

V usage is TRBV11-1 and J usage is TRBJ2-3; unclear D gene. CDR3 length: 12 amino acids. The V gene lost 5 bases and the J gene lost 0 bases, with 3 bases spanning the gap. From germline, CDR1 is SGHAT and CDR2 FQDESV (reference sequence). The CDR3 region is CASSLSTDTQYF. CDR3 coding DNA: TGTGCCAGCAGCCTCAGCACAGATACGCAGTATTTT.

V and J are TRBV7-3 and TRBJ2-6; D could derive from TRBD1 or TRBD2 (6 bases each). This CDR3 region has 14 residues. The V gene lost 8 bases and the J gene lost 2 bases, with 10 bases spanning the gap. The germline V gene encodes CDR1 SGHTA and CDR2 FQGTGA. CDR3 sequence (DNA): TGTGCCAGCGGGGGGCTCCCTGGGGCCAACGTCCTGACTTTC. This gives the protein CASGGLPGANVLTF.

J is TRBJ2-7 and V is TRBV25-1, with D possibly TRBD1 on 6 matching bases. From germline, CDR1 is MGHDK and CDR2 SYGVNS. The CDR3 has 14 amino acids. V was pared by 6 bases and J by 4 bases, with 16 bases between. As DNA, the CDR3 is TGTGCCAGCAGGGATACAGGGTTCGGATACGAGCAGTACTTC. Residues: CASRDTGFGYEQYF.

The chain links TRBV3-1 (or the pseudogene TRBV3-2) to TRBJ1-5; D is unclear. Trimming shortened V by 1 base and J by 5 bases, and 15 bases separated the two germline ends. CDR1 and CDR2 (germline): LGHDT, YNNKEL (reference sequence). This CDR3 is built from 16 residues. The CDR3 region has the DNA TGTGCCAGCAGCCAAGGTGCGGGAGACACTGATCAGCCCCAGCATTTT. Protein product: CASSQGAGDTDQPQHF.